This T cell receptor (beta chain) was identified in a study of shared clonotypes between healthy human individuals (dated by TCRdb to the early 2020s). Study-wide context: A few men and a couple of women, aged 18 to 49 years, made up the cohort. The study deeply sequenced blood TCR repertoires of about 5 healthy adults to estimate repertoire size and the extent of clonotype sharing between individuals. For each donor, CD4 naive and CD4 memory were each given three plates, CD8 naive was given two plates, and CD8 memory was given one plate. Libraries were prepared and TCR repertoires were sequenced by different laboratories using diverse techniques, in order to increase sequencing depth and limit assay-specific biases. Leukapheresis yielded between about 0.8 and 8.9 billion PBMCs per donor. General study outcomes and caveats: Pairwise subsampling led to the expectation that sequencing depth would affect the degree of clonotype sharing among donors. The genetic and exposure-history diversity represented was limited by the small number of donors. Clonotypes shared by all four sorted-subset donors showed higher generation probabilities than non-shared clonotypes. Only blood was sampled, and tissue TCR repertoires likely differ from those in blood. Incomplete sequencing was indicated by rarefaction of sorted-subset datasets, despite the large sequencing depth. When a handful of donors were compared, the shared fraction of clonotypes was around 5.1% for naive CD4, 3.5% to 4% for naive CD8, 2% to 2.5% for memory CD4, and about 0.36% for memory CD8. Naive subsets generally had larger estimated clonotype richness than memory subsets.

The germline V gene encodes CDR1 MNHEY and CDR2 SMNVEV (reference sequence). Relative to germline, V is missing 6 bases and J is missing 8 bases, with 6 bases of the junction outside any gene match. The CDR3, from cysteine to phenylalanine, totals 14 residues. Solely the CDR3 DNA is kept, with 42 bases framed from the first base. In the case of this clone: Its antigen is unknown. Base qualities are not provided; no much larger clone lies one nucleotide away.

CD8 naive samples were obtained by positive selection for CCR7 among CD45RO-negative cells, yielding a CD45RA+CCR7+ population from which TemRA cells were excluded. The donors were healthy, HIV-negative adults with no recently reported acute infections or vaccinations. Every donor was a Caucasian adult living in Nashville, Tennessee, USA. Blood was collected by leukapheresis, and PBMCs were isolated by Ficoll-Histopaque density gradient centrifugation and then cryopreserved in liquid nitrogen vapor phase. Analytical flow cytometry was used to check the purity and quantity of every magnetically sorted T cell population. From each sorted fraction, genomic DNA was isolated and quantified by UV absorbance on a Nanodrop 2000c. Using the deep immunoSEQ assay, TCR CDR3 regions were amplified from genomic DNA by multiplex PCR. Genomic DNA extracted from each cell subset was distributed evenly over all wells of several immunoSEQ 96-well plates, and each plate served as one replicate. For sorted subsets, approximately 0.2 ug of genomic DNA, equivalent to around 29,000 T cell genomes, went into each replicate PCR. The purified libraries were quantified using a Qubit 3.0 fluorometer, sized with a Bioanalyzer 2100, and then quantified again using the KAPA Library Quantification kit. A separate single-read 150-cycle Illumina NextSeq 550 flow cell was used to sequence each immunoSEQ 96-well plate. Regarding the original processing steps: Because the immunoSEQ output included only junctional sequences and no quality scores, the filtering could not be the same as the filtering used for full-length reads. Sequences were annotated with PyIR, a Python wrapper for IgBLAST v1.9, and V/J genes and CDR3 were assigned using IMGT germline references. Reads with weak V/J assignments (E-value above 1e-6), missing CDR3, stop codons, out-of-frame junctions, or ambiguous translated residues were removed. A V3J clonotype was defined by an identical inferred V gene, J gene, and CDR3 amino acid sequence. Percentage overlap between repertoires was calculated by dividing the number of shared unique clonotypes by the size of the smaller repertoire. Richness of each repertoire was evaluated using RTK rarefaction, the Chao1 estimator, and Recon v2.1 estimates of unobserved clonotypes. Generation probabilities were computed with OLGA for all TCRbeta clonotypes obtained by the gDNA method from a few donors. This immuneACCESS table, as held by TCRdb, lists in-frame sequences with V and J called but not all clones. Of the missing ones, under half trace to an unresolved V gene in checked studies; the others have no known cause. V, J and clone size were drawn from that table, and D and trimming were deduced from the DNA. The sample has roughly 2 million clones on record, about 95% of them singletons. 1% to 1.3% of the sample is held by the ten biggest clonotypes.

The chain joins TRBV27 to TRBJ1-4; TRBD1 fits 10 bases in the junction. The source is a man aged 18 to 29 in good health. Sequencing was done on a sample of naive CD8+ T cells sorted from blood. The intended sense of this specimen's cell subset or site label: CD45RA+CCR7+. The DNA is TGTGCCAGCAGAACCGGGACAGGGGCCGAAAAACTGTTTTTT. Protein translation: CASRTGTGAEKLFF.